The 7 T cell receptor beta chains listed next were all sequenced from one sample in a study of regulatory T cells in long-lasting Graves disease. Arm-PCR of CDR3 regions and iRepertoire HTBI primers were the basis on which TCR beta libraries were built. TCRdb re-derived calls from the multiplex PCR reads in MiXCR, one entry per CDR3 protein. The sample includes a few hundred thousand distinct CDR3 sequences, roughly 25% seen only once; the top ten take approximately 30%. The time point was: persistent/refractory GD, antithyroid drugs over 5 years with positive TRAb. Extracted RNA from PBMCs served as the source of the TCR library. The specimen comprised peripheral blood mononuclear cells (PBMCs), sampled when the disease was refractory, from a patient treated with antithyroid drugs. These receptors all come from a woman aged 40 to 50 with Graves disease.

Turning to this clonotype: A read error is possible here, since a much larger clone lies one base away. The chain recombines TRBV28 with TRBJ2-1; 9 positions agree with TRBD1. CDR3 length: 14 residues. V was pared by 4 bases and J by 10 bases, with 8 bases of the junction left unmatched. The germline gives CDR1 MDHEN, CDR2 SYDVKM. CDR3 nucleotides: TGTGCCAGCAGTTCAGGACAGGGGATCGGCGAGCAGTTCTTC. Amino acid sequence: CASSSGQGIGEQFF.

This clonotype came up many times. This chain links TRBV11-2 with TRBJ2-6; TRBD1 matches 11 bases. V was clipped by 4 bases and J by 2 bases; unmatched bases: 10. This CDR3 contains 19 residues. Germline V gene lookup returns CDR1 SGHAT and CDR2 FQNNGV. Here the CDR3 DNA reads TGTGCCAGCAGCTCAATGCGGGACAGGGGGACGGCTGGGGCCAACGTCCTGACTTTC. Translated: CASSSMRDRGTAGANVLTF.

This clonotype was counted only a few times. The chain is built from TRBV19 and TRBJ2-2; D call uncertain. Germline V gene lookup returns CDR1 LNHDA and CDR2 SQIVND (reference sequence). Trimming left V 8 bases short and J 1 base short, with 17 bases between. CDR3 length equals 16 residues. CDR3 in DNA: TGTGCCAGTGGGGTCTCAGATCCGTGGAACACCGGGGAGCTGTTTTTT. This codes for CASGVSDPWNTGELFF.

This clonotype was detected once. One base separates it from a far larger clone, so it is likely a read error. The chain couples TRBV12-3 or TRBV12-4 to TRBJ2-7; tentatively, D is TRBD2 (6 bases). The CDR3 contains 14 residues. V was clipped by 3 bases and J by 0 bases, with 9 bases between them. The CDR3 DNA sequence: TGTGCCAGCAGTTTTGGAGGGAACTCCTACGAGCAGTACTTC. This sequence encodes CASSFGGNSYEQYF.

This chain uses TRBV30 with TRBJ2-2; possibly TRBD2 for D (7 bases). Germline CDR1 reads GTSNPN; CDR2 reads SVGIG (reference sequence). The V gene lost 5 bases and the J gene lost 3 bases, with 10 bases spanning the gap. The CDR3 extends over 13 amino acids. The CDR3: CAWAGAYTGELFF. CDR3 coding DNA: TGTGCCTGGGCGGGGGCGTACACCGGGGAGCTGTTTTTT.

The chain is built from TRBV30 and TRBJ2-4; D uncertain. V lost 2 bases to trimming and J lost 0 bases, with 8 bases between them. Germline-derived CDR1 and CDR2 are GTSNPN and SVGIG (reference sequence). CDR3 length equals 14 residues. The CDR3 here is CAWSKGLAKNIQYF. In DNA form, the CDR3 reads TGTGCCTGGAGTAAAGGCCTAGCCAAAAACATTCAGTACTTC.

CDR3 region: CASSMSQGAANEKLFF. DNA for the CDR3: TGTGCCAGTAGTATGAGTCAGGGAGCAGCTAATGAAAAACTGTTTTTT. The J gene is TRBJ1-4, the V gene TRBV19; possibly TRBD1 for D (5 bases). The germline V gene encodes CDR1 LNHDA and CDR2 SQIVND (reference sequence). V lost 3 bases and J 3 bases, leaving 14 bases between the germline ends. The CDR3 is made up of 16 amino acids.